The rows below give T cell receptor beta chains drawn from one sample of a study of cytomegalovirus exposure and HLA in healthy donors. Assay: immunoSEQ multiplex PCR; the TCRdb copy retains only in-frame clones and omits some. The sample shows some 92,000 clones, more than 65% of them seen only once. The sample consisted of PBMCs. These receptors were obtained from a man aged 30 to 39 in good health and CMV-seronegative. Each CDR3 is given with its conserved first and last residue. A D gene is named only where the DNA matches it firmly. For some rows the clone size is stated as once, few or many, or as a class when expanded; others skip it.

size: few
V: TRBV14
J: TRBJ2-7
D: .
DNA: TGTGCCAGCAGTTCCTCCTACGAGCAGTACTTC
CDR3: CASSSSYEQYF

size: few
V: TRBV7-2
J: TRBJ1-2
D: TRBD1
DNA: TGTGCCAGCAGCTCTCCAGGGACAGAAAACTATGGCTACACCTTC
CDR3: CASSSPGTENYGYTF

size: .
V: TRBV6-5
J: TRBJ2-1
D: TRBD2
DNA: TGTGCCAGCAGTTTTGCACTAGCGGGGAACAATGAGCAGTTCTTC
CDR3: CASSFALAGNNEQFF

size: .
V: TRBV7-9
J: TRBJ1-5
D: .
DNA: TGTGCCAGCAGCTTAGTGACAGGTGATCAGCCCCAGCATTTT
CDR3: CASSLVTGDQPQHF

size: .
V: TRBV18
J: TRBJ2-7
D: .
DNA: TGTGCCAGCTCACCACAGGAGGGCATGGACGAGCAGTACTTC
CDR3: CASSPQEGMDEQYF

size: few
V: TRBV4-1
J: TRBJ1-6
D: TRBD1
DNA: TGCGCCAGCAGCCCCGGGACAGTCAGTTCACCCCTCCACTTT
CDR3: CASSPGTVSSPLHF

size: .
V: TRBV30
J: TRBJ1-1
D: .
DNA: TGTGCCTGGATATCCAGGGCCTGGGCTGAAGCTTTCTTT
CDR3: CAWISRAWAEAFF

size: .
V: TRBV15
J: TRBJ1-2
D: TRBD1
DNA: TGTGCCACCAGCAGACCTGGGGACAGCCTGTATGGCTACACCTTC
CDR3: CATSRPGDSLYGYTF

size: .
V: TRBV9
J: TRBJ2-1
D: .
DNA: TGTGCCAGCAGCGTAAGTATGGCCGACCGAGGTTACTCCTACAATGAGCAGTTCTTC
CDR3: CASSVSMADRGYSYNEQFF

size: once
V: TRBV30
J: TRBJ2-7
D: .
DNA: TGTGCCTCGGATCGGCGGGGATCGAACTACGAGCAGTACTTC
CDR3: CASDRRGSNYEQYF

size: few
V: TRBV2
J: TRBJ2-1
D: .
DNA: TGTGCCAGCAGTGGCGATGGTGAGCAGTTCTTC
CDR3: CASSGDGEQFF

size: .
V: TRBV10-1
J: TRBJ2-7
D: .
DNA: TGCGCCAGCAGTGAAGGGTTTGGGGGGACCGCGCAGTACTTC
CDR3: CASSEGFGGTAQYF

size: .
V: TRBV18
J: TRBJ1-1
D: TRBD1
DNA: TGTGCCAGCTCACCGGGACAGGGGTACACTGAAGCTTTCTTT
CDR3: CASSPGQGYTEAFF

size: .
V: TRBV2
J: TRBJ2-6
D: .
DNA: TGTGCCAGCAGTGCTACCATTTCTGGGGCCAACGTCCTGACTTTC
CDR3: CASSATISGANVLTF

size: .
V: TRBV29-1
J: TRBJ2-1
D: TRBD1
DNA: TGCAGCGTTGCGGTACAGGGGGCCTACAATGAGCAGTTCTTC
CDR3: CSVAVQGAYNEQFF

size: .
V: TRBV27
J: TRBJ1-4
D: TRBD1
DNA: TGTGCCAGCAGTTCCCGGACAGGGCGAAGTGAAAAACTGTTTTTT
CDR3: CASSSRTGRSEKLFF

size: .
V: TRBV7-2
J: TRBJ2-6
D: .
DNA: TGTGCCAGCAGGCGAGACAGCTCTGGGGCCAACGTCCTGACTTTC
CDR3: CASRRDSSGANVLTF

size: few
V: TRBV6-5
J: TRBJ1-1
D: .
DNA: TGTGCCAGCAGTTACAGGGGGAACACTGAAGCTTTCTTT
CDR3: CASSYRGNTEAFF

size: .
V: TRBV7-8
J: TRBJ2-7
D: TRBD1
DNA: TGTGCCAGCAGCACTTCCGGGACAGCTCGCTACGAGCAGTACTTC
CDR3: CASSTSGTARYEQYF

size: .
V: TRBV6-1
J: TRBJ1-2
D: .
DNA: .
CDR3: CASILAAGYTF

size: .
V: TRBV13
J: TRBJ2-7
D: .
DNA: TGTGCCAGCAGCTCCAGGCAAGGCTACGAGCAGTACTTC
CDR3: CASSSRQGYEQYF

size: .
V: TRBV28
J: TRBJ1-1
D: .
DNA: TGTGCCAGCAGGACCGGGGGGCGCACTGAAGCTTTCTTT
CDR3: CASRTGGRTEAFF

size: .
V: TRBV19
J: TRBJ2-3
D: TRBD2
DNA: TGTGCCAGTAGTTCCCGGGGGGGGACAGATACGCAGTATTTT
CDR3: CASSSRGGTDTQYF

size: once
V: TRBV6-5
J: TRBJ1-2
D: TRBD1
DNA: TGTGCCAGCGGAGGACAGGGTGGATTCTATGGCTACACCTTC
CDR3: CASGGQGGFYGYTF

size: .
V: TRBV27
J: TRBJ1-5
D: .
DNA: TGTGCCAGCAGTCACACGAATCAGCCCCAGCATTTT
CDR3: CASSHTNQPQHF

size: .
V: TRBV7-3
J: TRBJ1-1
D: .
DNA: TGTGCCAGCAGCTTAGAGGGAAACACTGAAGCTTTCTTT
CDR3: CASSLEGNTEAFF

size: .
V: TRBV5-6
J: TRBJ2-7
D: .
DNA: TGTGCCAGCAGCTCCCTTGGGGGCAGCTCCTACGAGCAGTACTTC
CDR3: CASSSLGGSSYEQYF

size: .
V: TRBV19
J: TRBJ1-5
D: .
DNA: TGTGCCAGTAGTACGAAAGAACAGGGTACAACTCAGCCCCAGCATTTT
CDR3: CASSTKEQGTTQPQHF

size: .
V: TRBV6-1
J: TRBJ2-1
D: TRBD2
DNA: TGTGCCAGCAGTTTACTAGCGGGGGGGGGCCATGAGCAGTTCTTC
CDR3: CASSLLAGGGHEQFF

size: .
V: TRBV6-5
J: TRBJ2-5
D: .
DNA: TGTGCCAGCAGCGGGGGGCCCCAGTACTTC
CDR3: CASSGGPQYF

size: .
V: TRBV5-4
J: TRBJ1-1
D: .
DNA: TGTGCCAGCAGCTTGGACAGCCAGAACACTGAAGCTTTCTTT
CDR3: CASSLDSQNTEAFF

size: .
V: TRBV7-6
J: TRBJ2-7
D: TRBD2
DNA: TGTGCCAGCAGCTTAGGGCTAGCGGGCTACGAGCAGTACTTC
CDR3: CASSLGLAGYEQYF

size: .
V: TRBV9
J: TRBJ1-1
D: .
DNA: TGTGCCAGCAGCGCACTAATCCAGTACTCAACTGAAGCTTTCTTT
CDR3: CASSALIQYSTEAFF

size: few
V: TRBV30
J: TRBJ2-7
D: .
DNA: TGTGCCTGGAGTGTACTCCTAGACAGCCGAGAGCAGTACTTC
CDR3: CAWSVLLDSREQYF

size: .
V: TRBV7-2
J: TRBJ1-4
D: .
DNA: TGTGCCAGCAGCTCCCGGACAGACACTAATGAAAAACTGTTTTTT
CDR3: CASSSRTDTNEKLFF

size: few
V: TRBV19
J: TRBJ2-7
D: .
DNA: TGTGCCAGTAGCACAGGGTACGAGCAGTACTTC
CDR3: CASSTGYEQYF

size: .
V: TRBV7-8
J: TRBJ1-2
D: .
DNA: TGTGCCAGCAGCTTAGAGAGCGGGACTAACTATGGCTACACCTTC
CDR3: CASSLESGTNYGYTF

size: .
V: TRBV9
J: TRBJ2-3
D: TRBD2
DNA: TGTGCCAGCAGCAGAACCAGCGGGGGATCGACAGATACGCAGTATTTT
CDR3: CASSRTSGGSTDTQYF

size: once
V: TRBV6-5
J: TRBJ2-1
D: TRBD2
DNA: TGTGCCAGCTCAAGGAGCGGGGGGGCTTTTTATGAGCAGTTCTTC
CDR3: CASSRSGGAFYEQFF

size: .
V: TRBV28
J: TRBJ1-5
D: TRBD1
DNA: TGTGCCAGCAGTTCATTAGGACCGGGACAGGGCAATCAGCCCCAGCATTTT
CDR3: CASSSLGPGQGNQPQHF

size: .
V: TRBV29-1
J: TRBJ2-2
D: TRBD2
DNA: TGCAGCTTCCGGGGGGATTCCACCGGGGAGCTGTTTTTT
CDR3: CSFRGDSTGELFF

size: .
V: TRBV6-1
J: TRBJ1-5
D: TRBD1
DNA: TGTGCCAGCAGTGTATGGGACAGGGACCTTCCTGATTTT
CDR3: CASSVWDRDLPDF

size: .
V: TRBV5-1
J: TRBJ2-3
D: TRBD2
DNA: TGCGCCAGCAGCTTGGGACTAGCGGGGGGGCATTCGGGGCCAGATACGCAGTATTTT
CDR3: CASSLGLAGGHSGPDTQYF

size: .
V: TRBV2
J: TRBJ2-3
D: TRBD1
DNA: TGTGCCACGACAGGGCAGGCAGATACGCAGTATTTT
CDR3: CATTGQADTQYF

size: .
V: TRBV5-6
J: TRBJ1-1
D: TRBD1
DNA: TGTGCCAGCAGCTCGACAGGGGGGAACACTGAAGCTTTCTTT
CDR3: CASSSTGGNTEAFF

size: .
V: TRBV18
J: TRBJ2-5
D: .
DNA: TGTGCCAGCTCACCCCTACCCCAAGAGACCCAGTACTTC
CDR3: CASSPLPQETQYF

size: few
V: TRBV6-6
J: TRBJ2-4
D: .
DNA: TGTGCCAGCAGCCTTCGTCCAGGAAACATTCAGTACTTC
CDR3: CASSLRPGNIQYF

size: .
V: TRBV27
J: TRBJ1-1
D: .
DNA: TGTGCCAGCAAGGAATTTAGACACCAGTACACTGAAGCTTTCTTT
CDR3: CASKEFRHQYTEAFF

size: .
V: TRBV7-2
J: TRBJ2-2
D: .
DNA: TGTGCCAGCAGCTTAGCCGGACAGACCGGGGAGCTGTTTTTT
CDR3: CASSLAGQTGELFF

size: .
V: TRBV4-3
J: TRBJ1-1
D: .
DNA: TGCGCCAGCAGCCAATACAGGGAGAACACTGAAGCTTTCTTT
CDR3: CASSQYRENTEAFF

size: few
V: TRBV4-2
J: TRBJ1-5
D: .
DNA: TGTGCCAGCAGCTCTACCGGCAATCAGCCCCAGCATTTT
CDR3: CASSSTGNQPQHF

size: .
V: TRBV5-4
J: TRBJ2-2
D: .
DNA: TGTGCCAGCACACAACAGGCGGCGAACACCGGGGAGCTGTTTTTT
CDR3: CASTQQAANTGELFF

size: .
V: TRBV18
J: TRBJ1-4
D: .
DNA: TGTGCCAGCTCACCGGGAGCAACTAATGAAAAACTGTTTTTT
CDR3: CASSPGATNEKLFF

size: .
V: TRBV2
J: TRBJ1-3
D: .
DNA: TGTGCCAGCAGTGACAGGGTGGCGGGAAACACCATATATTTT
CDR3: CASSDRVAGNTIYF

size: few
V: TRBV14
J: TRBJ1-1
D: .
DNA: TGTGCCAGCAGCCTTCAGGGCTACACTGAAGCTTTCTTT
CDR3: CASSLQGYTEAFF